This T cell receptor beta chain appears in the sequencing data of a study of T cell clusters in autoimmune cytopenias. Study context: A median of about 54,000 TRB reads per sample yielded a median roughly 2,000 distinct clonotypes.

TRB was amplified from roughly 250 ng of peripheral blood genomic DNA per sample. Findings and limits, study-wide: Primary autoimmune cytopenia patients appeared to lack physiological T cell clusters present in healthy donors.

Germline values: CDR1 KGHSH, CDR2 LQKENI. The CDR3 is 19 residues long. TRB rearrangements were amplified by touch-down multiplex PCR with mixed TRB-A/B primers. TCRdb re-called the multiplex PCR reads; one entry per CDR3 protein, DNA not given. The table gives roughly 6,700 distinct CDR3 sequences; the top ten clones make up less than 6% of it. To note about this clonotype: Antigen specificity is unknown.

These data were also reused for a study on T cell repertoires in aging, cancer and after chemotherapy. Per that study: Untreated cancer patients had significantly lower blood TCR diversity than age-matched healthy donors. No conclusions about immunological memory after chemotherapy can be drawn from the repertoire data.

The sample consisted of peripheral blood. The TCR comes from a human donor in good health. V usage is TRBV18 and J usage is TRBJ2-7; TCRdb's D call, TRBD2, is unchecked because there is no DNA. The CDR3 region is CASSPSGGAGGGGGYEQYF.